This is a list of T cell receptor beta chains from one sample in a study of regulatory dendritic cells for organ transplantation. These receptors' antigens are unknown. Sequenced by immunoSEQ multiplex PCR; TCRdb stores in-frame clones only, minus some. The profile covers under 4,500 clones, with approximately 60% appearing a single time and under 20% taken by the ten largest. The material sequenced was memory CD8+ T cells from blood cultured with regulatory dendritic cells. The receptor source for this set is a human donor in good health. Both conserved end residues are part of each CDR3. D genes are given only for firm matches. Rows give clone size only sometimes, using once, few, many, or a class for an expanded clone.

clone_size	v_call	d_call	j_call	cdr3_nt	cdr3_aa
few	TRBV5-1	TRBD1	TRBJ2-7	TGCGCCAGCAGCGCTCGTTTATGGACAGGGGGCCCCTACGAGCAGTACTTC	CASSARLWTGGPYEQYF
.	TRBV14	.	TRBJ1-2	TGTGCCAGCAGCCAAGTAGGACAAAGCGGCTACACCTTC	CASSQVGQSGYTF
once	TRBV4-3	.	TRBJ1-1	TGCGCCAGCAGCCACGACAGCGGGGGCACTGAAGCTTTCTTT	CASSHDSGGTEAFF
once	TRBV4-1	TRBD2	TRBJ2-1	TGTGCCAGCAGCCAACTAGCGGGGGGCGGGAATGATCAGTTCTTC	CASSQLAGGGNDQFF
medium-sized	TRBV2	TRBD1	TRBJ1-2	TGTGCCAGCAGTTTTCCGGGACAGGGAACCCTCGACTATGGCTACACCTTC	CASSFPGQGTLDYGYTF
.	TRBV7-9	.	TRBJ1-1	TGTGCCAGCAGCTCTGGGGGGGGGAACACTGAAGCTTTCTTT	CASSSGGGNTEAFF
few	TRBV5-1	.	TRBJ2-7	TGCGCCAGCAGCTCCGCCTCGGACAGCACCTACGAGCAGTACTTC	CASSSASDSTYEQYF
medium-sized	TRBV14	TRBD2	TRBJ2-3	TGTGCCAGCAGCCAATGGGCTAGCGGGGGTCATACAGATACGCAGTATTTT	CASSQWASGGHTDTQYF
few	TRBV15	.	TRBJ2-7	TGTGCCACCAGCCCTACCGGGACACGGGGACGCGAGCAGTACTTC	CATSPTGTRGREQYF
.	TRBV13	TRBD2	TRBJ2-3	TGTGCCAGCAGCTTTAGCGGGATTTCTAGCACAGATACGCAGTATTTT	CASSFSGISSTDTQYF
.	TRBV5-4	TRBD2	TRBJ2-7	TGTGCCAGCAGCCGAGAGGGATTACTAGCGGGGGCCTACGAGCAGTACTTC	CASSREGLLAGAYEQYF
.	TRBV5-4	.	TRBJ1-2	TGTGCCAGCAGCTTGACCGGGGGGGCAAAAGGCTACACCTTC	CASSLTGGAKGYTF
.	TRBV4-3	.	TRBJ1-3	TGCGCCAGCAGCCCCACAGGGAAGAGGGGAAACACCATATATTTT	CASSPTGKRGNTIYF
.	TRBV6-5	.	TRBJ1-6	TGTGCCAGCAGTTACTCGGGCTTGATTAATTCACCCCTCCACTTT	CASSYSGLINSPLHF
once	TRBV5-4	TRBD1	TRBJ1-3	TGTGCCAGTACAACAGGGGTCGGAAACACCATATATTTT	CASTTGVGNTIYF
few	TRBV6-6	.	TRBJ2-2	TGTGCCAGCGACAGTTCCGGGGAGCTGTTTTTT	CASDSSGELFF
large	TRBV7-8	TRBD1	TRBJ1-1	TGTGCCAGCAGCTCCCAGGCAGGGGGCTACACTGAAGCTTTCTTT	CASSSQAGGYTEAFF
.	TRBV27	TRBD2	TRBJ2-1	TGTGCCAGCAGTTTAATCCTAGCGGGGGGGCCCATTGAGCAGTTCTTC	CASSLILAGGPIEQFF
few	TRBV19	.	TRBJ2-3	TGTGCCAGTAGCCTTGCTTGGGGGCCTGGGCGGGCAGATACGCAGTATTTT	CASSLAWGPGRADTQYF
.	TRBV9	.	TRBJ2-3	TGTGCCAGCAGCGTAGGAGGCACAGATACGCAGTATTTT	CASSVGGTDTQYF
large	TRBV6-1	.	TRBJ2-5	TGTGCCAGCCTCCAGAGAGGGCAAGAGACCCAGTACTTC	CASLQRGQETQYF
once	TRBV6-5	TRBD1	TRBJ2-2	TGTGCCAGCAGTTACGGGGCAGGGGGCCCCGGGGAGCTGTTTTTT	CASSYGAGGPGELFF
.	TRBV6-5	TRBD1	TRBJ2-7	TGTGCCAGCACTCCGACAGGGGGGGTCTCCGAGCAGTACTTC	CASTPTGGVSEQYF
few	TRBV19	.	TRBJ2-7	TGTGCCAGTAGTATAAGGAGTAGCGGAGTCTACGAGCAGTACTTC	CASSIRSSGVYEQYF
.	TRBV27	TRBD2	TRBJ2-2	TGTGCCAGCAGTTTCTTTAGCGGGGTTACCGGGGAGCTGTTTTTT	CASSFFSGVTGELFF
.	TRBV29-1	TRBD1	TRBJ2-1	TGCAGCGTTGAAGTTCCCGACAGGGGACTCTACAATGAGCAGTTCTTC	CSVEVPDRGLYNEQFF
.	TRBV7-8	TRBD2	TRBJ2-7	TGTGCCAGCAGCCTTGGACTAGCCGTAGCGTACTTC	CASSLGLAVAYF
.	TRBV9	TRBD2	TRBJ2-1	TGTGCCAGCAGCCCTCGAGGGCGGGGGGAATCCTACAATGAGCAGTTCTTC	CASSPRGRGESYNEQFF
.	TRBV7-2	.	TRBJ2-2	TGTGCCAGCAGCTTAAGGCGAGGGAACACCGGGGAGCTGTTTTTT	CASSLRRGNTGELFF
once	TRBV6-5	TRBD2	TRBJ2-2	TGTGCCACCCGTCCGAGCGGGGGGCTCGGGGAGCTGTTTTTT	CATRPSGGLGELFF
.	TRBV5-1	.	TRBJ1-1	TGCGCCAGCAGCTTTTTTCCAGGGAACACTGAAGCTTTCTTT	CASSFFPGNTEAFF
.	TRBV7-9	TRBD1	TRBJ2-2	TGTGCCAGCAGCTTAGCCGGGACAGAGAACACCGGGGAGCTGTTTTTT	CASSLAGTENTGELFF
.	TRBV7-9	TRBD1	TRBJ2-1	TGTGCCAGCAGGGACAGGGGGCCGATCAATGAGCAGTTCTTC	CASRDRGPINEQFF
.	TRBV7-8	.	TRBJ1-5	TGTGCCAGCTCGGCGGGGGGCCGGAGCAATCAGCCCCAGCATTTT	CASSAGGRSNQPQHF
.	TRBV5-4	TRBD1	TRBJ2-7	TGTGCCAGCAGCTTGTACAGGGGCTCCTACGAGCAGTACTTC	CASSLYRGSYEQYF
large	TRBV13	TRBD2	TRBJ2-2	TGTGCCAGCAGCTCCCCCGAGGGAAGCGGGGGGGCGAACACCGGGGAGCTGTTTTTT	CASSSPEGSGGANTGELFF
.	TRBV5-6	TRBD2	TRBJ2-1	TGTGCCAGCAGTCAAGGACTAGCGGGGGTGGTCAATGAGCAGTTCTTC	CASSQGLAGVVNEQFF
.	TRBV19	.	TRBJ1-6	TGTGCCAGTAGCGGACAGCTGTCCTATAATTCACCCCTCCACTTT	CASSGQLSYNSPLHF
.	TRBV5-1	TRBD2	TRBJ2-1	TGCGCCAGCAGCTCGGACGGGGGGTCCTACAATGAGCAGTTCTTC	CASSSDGGSYNEQFF
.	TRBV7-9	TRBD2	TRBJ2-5	TGTGCCAGCAGCTCGCCACTAGCGGGACAAGAGACCCAGTACTTC	CASSSPLAGQETQYF